This TCR beta chain emerged from a study of blood T cells in healthy people across ages. Using a J-beta primer mix together with a sample-barcoded 5' primer, a second PCR was run for about 6 to 12 cycles. MiXCR was run by TCRdb on the 5' RACE reads, yielding one entry per CDR3 protein. The table records approximately 810,000 distinct CDR3 sequences, around 34% of them present only once. The junction had 17 bases not matched to a gene; V was cut back by 5 bases and J by 6 bases. CDR1 and CDR2 from the germline V gene are SGHTA and FQGNSA. CDR3 length: 18 residues. The source material was blood. This TCR came from a man aged 18 to 35 in good health. The gene calls are TRBV7-2 and TRBJ2-1; 9 nucleotides line up with TRBD2. The DNA of the CDR3 is TGTGCCAGCAGCCCCCGCGGCGGGGGGGCCGGAAATCTCAATGAGCAGTTCTTC. This encodes CASSPRGGGAGNLNEQFF. The whole variable domain, filled in from reference TRBV7-2 and TRBJ2-1, reads GAGVSQSPSNKVTEKGKDVELRCDPISGHTALYWYRQSLGQGLEFLIYFQGNSAPDKSGLPSDRFSAERTGGSVSTLTIQRTQQEDSAVYLCASSPRGGGAGNLNEQFFGPGTRLTVL.